The 10 T cell receptor beta chains listed next were all sequenced from one sample in a study of memory CD4+ T cells and cytomegalovirus serostatus. Sequenced by immunoSEQ multiplex PCR; TCRdb stores in-frame clones only, minus some. The table includes 30,000 to 40,000 clones, approximately 76% detected once. Single viable CD3+CD4+CD8-CD45RO+ cells were sorted as the memory CD4+ T cells. Sequences were obtained from memory CD4+ T cells from blood. The receptors were sampled from an adult in good health and CMV-seronegative. Some clones in this sample may be carry-over from other donors' samples.

The count of this clone is one. The chain carries TRBV7-2 and TRBJ2-7, with 7 bases identical to TRBD2. Germline trimming cut 4 bases from V and 7 bases from J; bases unmatched to any gene: 7. The CDR3 has 13 amino acids. Germline V CDR1 and CDR2: SGHTA, FQGNSA. The CDR3 loop is CASSSSQRGEQYF. CDR3 bases: TGTGCCAGCAGCTCATCTCAGCGGGGAGAGCAGTACTTC.

In DNA, the CDR3 is TGTGCCAGTAGTAGCGGGTGGGAAACTGAAGCTTTCTTT. Translated: CASSSGWETEAFF. This chain uses TRBV19 with TRBJ1-1; D uncertain. V dropped 4 bases and J dropped 5 bases, with 11 bases sitting between them. CDR3 length: 13 amino acids. Germline V gene lookup returns CDR1 LNHDA and CDR2 SQIVND (reference sequence).

The V gene is TRBV29-1, the J gene TRBJ1-2, with TRBD1 matching over 7 bases. V shed 6 bases, J shed 8 bases, and the junction held 18 bases outside the gene matches. Germline V gene data show CDR1 as SQVTM and CDR2 as ANQGSEA. The CDR3 runs 15 residues. CDR3 in DNA: TGCAGCGTCGAAAACCCGGGACAGCATACGGGAGGCTACACCTTC. The encoded protein is CSVENPGQHTGGYTF.

The chain carries TRBV15 and TRBJ1-2, with D possibly TRBD1 on 6 matching bases. Germline-derived CDR1 and CDR2 are LNHNV and YYDKDF (reference sequence). The CDR3 covers 15 residues. V was clipped by 0 bases and J by 0 bases, with 8 bases between them. CDR3 coding DNA: TGTGCCACCAGCAGAGATGGACAGCCTAACTATGGCTACACCTTC. Amino acids: CATSRDGQPNYGYTF.

V is TRBV4-1 and J is TRBJ1-6; 9 nucleotides match TRBD1. Germline-derived CDR1 and CDR2 are MGHRA and YSYEKL. CDR3 length: 17 residues. J lost 9 bases, V lost 0 bases, and 9 bases had no gene match. The CDR3 loop is CASSQDQVDRGISPLHF. The CDR3 DNA follows: TGCGCCAGCAGCCAAGATCAGGTGGACAGGGGTATTTCACCCCTCCACTTT.

This clone was recorded a few times. The J gene is TRBJ1-1, the V gene TRBV29-1, with TRBD1 matching 9 bases. The CDR3 spans 12 residues. Germline-derived CDR1 and CDR2 are SQVTM and ANQGSEA. Trimming took 7 bases from V and 7 from J; bases not matched to a gene: 7. CDR3 bases: TGCAGCGCACAGGGGGCGCTTAGTGAAGCTTTCTTT. It specifies CSAQGALSEAFF. Looking up the rest from reference TRBV29-1 and TRBJ1-1 gives the full variable domain: SAVISQKPSRDICQRGTSLTIQCQVDSQVTMMFWYRQQPGQSLTLIATANQGSEATYESGFVIDKFPISRPNLTFSTLTVSNMSPEDSSIYLCSAQGALSEAFFGQGTRLTVV.

CDR3 coding DNA: TGTGCCAGCAGTTCCGGACAGGGGAAAAGACACAATGAGCAGTTCTTC. Protein product: CASSSGQGKRHNEQFF. V and J are TRBV6-6 and TRBJ2-1; 9 positions match TRBD1. Germline CDR1 is MNHNY and CDR2 is SVGAGI (reference sequence). CDR3 size: 16 residues. The trim removed 4 bases at V and 5 bases at J, leaving 9 bases unmatched.

The chain joins TRBV5-1 to TRBJ1-1; no reliable D call. CDR3 length equals 13 residues. CDR1 is SGHRS, CDR2 YFSETQ, per germline. The ends were cut back, 0 bases at V and 5 bases at J, with 8 bases in the middle. The CDR3 DNA is TGCGCCAGCAGCTTGGAGGCAGATACTGAAGCTTTCTTT. Translating it yields CASSLEADTEAFF.

This clone was counted only a few times. The chain combines TRBV6-5 with TRBJ1-6; D is ambiguous. Trimming removed 2 bases from V and 8 bases from J, with 16 bases in between. The CDR3 loop spans 16 amino acids. CDR1 and CDR2 from the germline V gene are MNHEY and SVGAGI. As DNA, the CDR3 is TGTGCCAGCAGTTACGGCGGAGGGATGTCAGATTCACCCCTCCACTTT. Its translation is CASSYGGGMSDSPLHF.

This chain uses TRBV7-9 with TRBJ2-3; D gene ambiguous. The germline CDR1 and CDR2 sequences are SEHNR and FQNEAQ (reference sequence). The V gene lost 4 bases and the J gene lost 5 bases, with 16 bases spanning the gap. This CDR3 has 15 residues. The CDR3 loop reads CASSSHGGGVDTQYF. CDR3 nucleotides: TGTGCCAGCAGCTCACACGGCGGCGGCGTAGATACGCAGTATTTT.